This T cell receptor beta chain was recorded in a study of regulatory T cells in long-lasting Graves disease. Study observations and caveats: Persistent Graves' cases showed lower TCR diversity than newly diagnosed cases.

Stated time point: newly diagnosed GD, antithyroid drugs for less than 3 months. PBMC-extracted RNA yielded the TCR library. With iRepertoire HTBI primers and Arm-PCR of CDR3 regions, TCR beta libraries were built. TCRdb fed the multiplex PCR reads into MiXCR, producing one record per CDR3 protein. The sample yields some 330,000 distinct CDR3 sequences, about 12% seen once. This clonotype turned up a few times. The antigen remains undetermined. Trimming took off 1 base at V and 10 bases at J, with 11 bases between the two ends. The CDR3 consists of 12 residues. The same data also went into a second study, on T cells in Graves' hyperthyroidism and ophthalmopathy. That report notes: First-round RT-PCR targeting the TCR CDR3 was performed with the HTBI primer set.

The chain carries TRBV12-3 or TRBV12-4 and TRBJ2-7; possibly TRBD1 for D (6 bases). Sequencing was performed on peripheral blood mononuclear cells (PBMCs), taken at new diagnosis, from a patient treated with antithyroid drugs. The sequence was collected from a woman younger than 35 with Graves disease. The chain's CDR3 is CASSLEFGTQYV. CDR3 nucleotide sequence: TGTGCCAGCAGTTTAGAATTCGGGACACAGTACGTC.